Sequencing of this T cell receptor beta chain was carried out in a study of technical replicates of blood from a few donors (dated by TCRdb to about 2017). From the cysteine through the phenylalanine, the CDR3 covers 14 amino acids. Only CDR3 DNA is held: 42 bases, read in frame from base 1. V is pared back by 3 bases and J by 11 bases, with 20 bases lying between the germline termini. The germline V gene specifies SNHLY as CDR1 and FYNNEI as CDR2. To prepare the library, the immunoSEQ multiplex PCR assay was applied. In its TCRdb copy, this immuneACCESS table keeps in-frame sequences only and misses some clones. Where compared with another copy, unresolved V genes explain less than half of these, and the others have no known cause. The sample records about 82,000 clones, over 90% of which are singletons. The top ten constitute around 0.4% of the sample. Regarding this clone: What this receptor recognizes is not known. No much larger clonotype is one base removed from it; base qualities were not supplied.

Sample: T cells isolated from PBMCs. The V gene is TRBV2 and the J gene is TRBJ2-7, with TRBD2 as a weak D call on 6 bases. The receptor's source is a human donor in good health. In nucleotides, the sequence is TGTGCCAGCAGTGATATGGCGGGACGGGTAGAGGAGTACTTC. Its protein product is CASSDMAGRVEEYF.